Listed here are 23 T cell receptor beta chains from one sample, sequenced in a study of shared clonotypes between healthy human individuals. Sequencing was performed with immunoSEQ multiplex PCR; in TCRdb, only in-frame clones are kept and a portion is missing. The data hold about half a million clones, with 70% to 80% observed a single time. Sequences were obtained from PBMCs. All receptors come from a woman aged 40 to 49 in good health. Some clones in this sample may be carry-over from other donors' samples.

This clone was counted once. The same CDR3 arises from other DNA sequences in this sample as well. The rearrangement uses TRBV7-3 and TRBJ2-1; TRBD2 matches 8 bases. The germline V gene encodes CDR1 SGHTA and CDR2 FQGTGA. This CDR3 is 13 amino acids long. Unmatched junction bases numbered 1, after V lost 2 bases and J lost 7 bases. CDR3 coding DNA: TGTGCCAGCAGCTTAGGACTAGCAAATGAGCAGTTCTTC. It specifies CASSLGLANEQFF.

This clone was counted a single time. The genes are TRBV7-3 and TRBJ2-1, with 7 bases matching TRBD2. The junction had 12 bases not matched to a gene; V was cut back by 6 bases and J by 4 bases. CDR1 SGHTA and CDR2 FQGTGA come from the germline V gene. This CDR3 is built from 16 residues. CDR3 nucleotide sequence: TGTGCCAGCAGTTCTACTTTAGCGGGTTCTTACAATGAGCAGTTCTTC. Translating it yields CASSSTLAGSYNEQFF.

The chain couples TRBV7-2 to TRBJ1-2; 11 bases are a match to TRBD1. The ends lost 3 bases at V and 4 bases at J; junction bases unmatched: 7. The CDR3 runs to 16 residues. Germline lookup yields CDR1 SGHTA and CDR2 FQGNSA. The CDR3 sequence: CASSLGGQGAVYGYTF. CDR3 coding DNA: TGTGCCAGCAGCTTGGGAGGACAGGGGGCTGTCTATGGCTACACCTTC.

This clone was recorded once. This chain links TRBV7-9 with TRBJ1-1; D is possibly TRBD1 (5 bases). Trimming removed 4 bases from V and 4 bases from J, with 10 bases in between. The germline gives CDR1 SEHNR, CDR2 FQNEAQ (reference sequence). This CDR3 comprises 13 residues. The CDR3 sequence: CASSSKQGTEAFF. CDR3 DNA: TGTGCCAGCAGCTCCAAGCAGGGCACTGAAGCTTTCTTT.

This clone was found a few times. The chain couples TRBV29-1 to TRBJ2-2; unclear D gene. The germline gives CDR1 SQVTM, CDR2 ANQGSEA. The CDR3 spans 13 residues. The germline V and J ends were trimmed by 4 bases and 7 bases, with 13 bases remaining between them. The CDR3 is CSVVPGGVGELFF. The CDR3 bases are TGCAGCGTTGTTCCAGGCGGAGTCGGGGAGCTGTTTTTT.

The V gene is TRBV5-1, the J gene TRBJ2-1; 9 nucleotides align to TRBD2. The J segment lost 9 bases and the V segment lost 2 bases, leaving 12 bases of the junction unmatched. CDR1 is SGHRS, CDR2 YFSETQ, per germline. The CDR3 is made up of 16 amino acids. CDR3 nucleotide sequence: TGCGCCAGCAGCTTTGGAGGACTAGCGATAGGGGGTGAGCAGTTCTTC. This encodes CASSFGGLAIGGEQFF.

The chain carries TRBV4-2 and TRBJ2-7, with TRBD2 identical over 9 bases. V gave up 3 bases and J gave up 2 bases; unmatched junction bases: 5. The CDR3 is made up of 15 amino acids. The germline gives CDR1 LGHNA, CDR2 YNFKEQ. In nucleotides, the CDR3 is TGTGCCAGCAGCCATGGGCGGGAGGGGACCTACGAGCAGTACTTC. This translates into CASSHGREGTYEQYF.

The chain employs TRBV19 and TRBJ2-5, with D possibly matching TRBD2 (6 bases). Matching the DNA end better, TRBJ2-7 makes the J call doubtful. The CDR3 sequence is 16 residues long. Germline CDR1 and CDR2: LNHDA and SQIVND (reference sequence). The CDR3 DNA sequence: TGTGCCAGTAGTATAGGGAACAGAGCGGGTTACTACGAGCAGTACTTC. Translation: CASSIGNRAGYYEQYF.

About this clone: Other DNA sequences in the sample encode the same CDR3. The gene calls are TRBV5-1 and TRBJ2-2, with TRBD1 matching 8 bases. Trimming cost V 2 bases and J 6 bases; bases outside gene matches: 0. The germline gives CDR1 SGHRS, CDR2 YFSETQ. The length of the CDR3 is 13 residues. The CDR3 DNA sequence: TGCGCCAGCAGCTTACAGGGGGCCGGGGAGCTGTTTTTT. It yields the protein CASSLQGAGELFF.

V is TRBV4-1 and J is TRBJ1-3; the match to TRBD1 covers 8 bases. The CDR3 has 15 residues. Germline V gene sequence: CDR1 MGHRA, CDR2 YSYEKL. The J segment lost 4 bases and the V segment lost 4 bases, leaving 6 bases of the junction unmatched. CDR3 in amino acids: CASSPRTGFGNTIYF. DNA of the CDR3: TGCGCCAGCAGCCCGAGGACAGGGTTCGGAAACACCATATATTTT.

With regard to this clone: The same CDR3 is also encoded by other DNA sequences in this sample. DNA for the CDR3: TGTGCCAGCAGCGGAAGCGGGAGCTCCTACAATGAGCAGTTCTTC. Translated, it gives CASSGSGSSYNEQFF. The gene calls are TRBV9 and TRBJ2-1; 8 bases line up with TRBD2. Germline CDR1 SGDLS, CDR2 YYNGEE. Trimming at V came to 3 bases and at J to 0 bases, leaving 2 bases not matched to a gene. The CDR3 consists of 15 residues.

The J gene is TRBJ2-7, the V gene TRBV7-9; D gene unclear. The germline V gene encodes CDR1 SEHNR and CDR2 FQNEAQ (reference sequence). This CDR3 spans 14 amino acids. The V and J ends lost 1 base and 0 bases respectively, with 7 bases between them. Here the CDR3 reads CASSLGLDSYEQYF. CDR3 coding DNA: TGTGCCAGCAGCTTAGGGCTCGACTCCTACGAGCAGTACTTC.

The chain employs TRBV5-1 and TRBJ2-1, with D possibly being TRBD2 (5 bases). Trimming stripped 0 bases from V and 8 bases from J, with 12 bases between. The CDR3 spans 14 residues. Germline assignment: CDR1 SGHRS and CDR2 YFSETQ. This CDR3 is CASSLVSSFDEQFF. Written as DNA, the CDR3 is TGCGCCAGCAGCTTGGTTTCTAGCTTCGATGAGCAGTTCTTC.

This clone was picked up a small number of times. This chain uses TRBV11-1 with TRBJ2-7; TRBD2 matches 7 bases. There are 16 residues in the CDR3. CDR1 is SGHAT and CDR2 is FQDESV in the germline V gene (reference sequence). V gave up 5 bases and J gave up 0 bases; unmatched junction bases: 10. In DNA form, the CDR3 reads TGTGCCAGCAGCACCCTCCTTCGCGGGAGCTCCTACGAGCAGTACTTC. Its protein product is CASSTLLRGSSYEQYF.

V usage is TRBV20-1 and J usage is TRBJ2-7; the D is unclear. V gave up 2 bases and J gave up 7 bases, with 9 bases separating them. CDR1 is DFQATT and CDR2 is SNEGSKA in the germline V gene (reference sequence). The CDR3 totals 11 residues. The CDR3 spells CSARTLGEQYF. CDR3 sequence (DNA): TGCAGTGCTAGAACCTTGGGGGAGCAGTACTTC.

The rearrangement uses TRBV28 and TRBJ2-2; TRBD2 agrees at 10 bases. V shed 2 bases, J shed 7 bases, and the junction held 13 bases outside the gene matches. The CDR3 loop spans 18 amino acids. Germline assignment: CDR1 MDHEN and CDR2 SYDVKM. CDR3 bases: TGTGCCAGCAGTTTACCTTCCCTAGCGGGAGTGACGGTCGGGGAGCTGTTTTTT. Translated, it gives CASSLPSLAGVTVGELFF. The entire variable domain, with the rest obtained from reference TRBV28 and TRBJ2-2, is as follows: DVKVTQSSRYLVKRTGEKVFLECVQDMDHENMFWYRQDPGLGLRLIYFSYDVKMKEKGDIPEGYSVSREKKERFSLILESASTNQTSMYLCASSLPSLAGVTVGELFFGEGSRLTVL.

CDR3 DNA sequence: TGTGCCAGCAGTTTAAGCGGCGGGAGCTCCTACAATGAGCAGTTCTTC. It is translated as CASSLSGGSSYNEQFF. The chain carries TRBV27 and TRBJ2-1; 7 nucleotides align to TRBD2. Per the germline V gene, CDR1 is MNHEY and CDR2 is SMNVEV (reference sequence). This CDR3 has 16 amino acids. The V segment lost 2 bases and the J segment 0 bases; nucleotides outside the gene matches: 4.

V is TRBV5-1 and J is TRBJ2-1, with a tentative D call TRBD2 (6 bases). Germline values: CDR1 SGHRS, CDR2 YFSETQ. The V end was cut by 4 bases, the J end by 5 bases, with 19 bases between. The CDR3 has 16 amino acids. The CDR3 DNA reads as TGCGCCAGCAGCCTGGGGGTTGCGGGACGGAACAATGAGCAGTTCTTC. Translation: CASSLGVAGRNNEQFF.

V and J are TRBV30 and TRBJ2-2; D is uncertain. The CDR3 totals 13 residues. Germline V CDR1 and CDR2: GTSNPN, SVGIG (reference sequence). Trimming removed 0 bases from V and 9 bases from J, with 11 bases in between. The CDR3 sequence is CAWSVLGSRELFF. Written as DNA, the CDR3 is TGTGCCTGGAGTGTCTTGGGGTCCAGGGAGCTGTTTTTT.

This clone was recorded a few times. This CDR3 reads CASKGTGWDIQYF. CDR3 bases: TGTGCCAGCAAAGGGACAGGGTGGGACATTCAGTACTTC. The chain recombines TRBV28 with TRBJ2-4; 9 nucleotides align to TRBD1. V lost 7 bases, J lost 8 bases, and 6 bases stayed unmatched. The V gene's germline CDR1 is MDHEN and CDR2 SYDVKM. The CDR3 has 13 amino acids.

The chain employs TRBV30 and TRBJ2-1; D is perhaps TRBD2 (6 bases). V was shortened by 0 bases and J by 6 bases, with 18 bases between the two germline ends. The germline V gene has CDR1 GTSNPN and CDR2 SVGIG (reference sequence). This CDR3 contains 16 residues. The CDR3 region is CAWSVLGGGPSNEQFF. CDR3 nucleotides: TGTGCCTGGAGTGTACTCGGAGGAGGGCCCAGCAATGAGCAGTTCTTC.

This clone was picked up a small number of times. This chain connects TRBV29-1 to TRBJ1-5; D is perhaps TRBD1 (6 bases). CDR1 is SQVTM and CDR2 is ANQGSEA in the germline V gene. The CDR3 sequence is 13 residues long. The V and J ends lost 8 bases and 1 base respectively, with 12 bases between them. DNA of the CDR3: TGCAGCACCCAGCAGGGGAGCAATCAGCCCCAGCATTTT. It translates to CSTQQGSNQPQHF.

Turning to this clone: Additional DNA sequences in this sample encode the identical CDR3. The rearrangement links TRBV5-1 to TRBJ2-7, with 8 bases that match TRBD1. V lost 0 bases and J lost 3; bases outside the gene matches: 2. The CDR3 loop spans 14 amino acids. The germline CDR1 and CDR2 sequences are SGHRS and YFSETQ. The CDR3 DNA follows: TGCGCCAGCAGCTTGGGCGGACAGGGCTACGAGCAGTACTTC. It specifies CASSLGGQGYEQYF.